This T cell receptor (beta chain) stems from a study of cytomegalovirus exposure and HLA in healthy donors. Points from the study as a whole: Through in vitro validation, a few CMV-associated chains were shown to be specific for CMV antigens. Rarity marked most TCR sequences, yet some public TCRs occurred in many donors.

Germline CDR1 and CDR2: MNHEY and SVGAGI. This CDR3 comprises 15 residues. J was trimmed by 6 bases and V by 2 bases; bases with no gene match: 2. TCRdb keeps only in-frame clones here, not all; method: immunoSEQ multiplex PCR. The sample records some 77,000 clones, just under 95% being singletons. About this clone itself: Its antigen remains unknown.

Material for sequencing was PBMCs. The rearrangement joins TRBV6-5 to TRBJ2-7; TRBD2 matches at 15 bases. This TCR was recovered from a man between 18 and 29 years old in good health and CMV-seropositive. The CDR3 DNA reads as TGTGCCAGCAGTTACCCGGGACTAGCGGGGGGCGAGCAGTACTTC. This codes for CASSYPGLAGGEQYF.